The clone carrying this TCR beta chain came up a few times. Antigen unknown. The data were obtained in a study of cytomegalovirus exposure and HLA in healthy donors. General study points: Sequencing depth across donors, presence/absence analyses assumed, was roughly uniform. Information on immune exposure was restricted to one variable (CMV serostatus). In a later analysis, an Asian-associated ancestry cluster reportedly showed fewer N-insertions than the roughly 730-donor mean. Accounts indicate the classifier identified cytomegalovirus status with strong specificity and sensitivity.

60 Vbeta and 13 Jbeta primers were used in PCR. The method was immunoSEQ multiplex PCR; TCRdb's version includes in-frame clones alone and lacks a portion of them. This repertoire shows 130,000 or so clones, 66% found once; its top ten account for under 7.5%. V lost 2 bases to trimming and J lost 9 bases, with 11 bases between them. CDR1 and CDR2 from the germline V gene are KGHSY and FQNENV. CDR3 length: 14 residues. This chain uses TRBV16 with TRBJ1-6; D gene unclear. The receptor comes from a woman aged 55-69 years in good health and CMV-seronegative. Sequenced input: PBMCs. Here the CDR3 reads CASSQENAGSPLHF. The CDR3 nucleotides are TGTGCCAGCAGCCAAGAAAACGCGGGTTCACCCCTCCACTTT.